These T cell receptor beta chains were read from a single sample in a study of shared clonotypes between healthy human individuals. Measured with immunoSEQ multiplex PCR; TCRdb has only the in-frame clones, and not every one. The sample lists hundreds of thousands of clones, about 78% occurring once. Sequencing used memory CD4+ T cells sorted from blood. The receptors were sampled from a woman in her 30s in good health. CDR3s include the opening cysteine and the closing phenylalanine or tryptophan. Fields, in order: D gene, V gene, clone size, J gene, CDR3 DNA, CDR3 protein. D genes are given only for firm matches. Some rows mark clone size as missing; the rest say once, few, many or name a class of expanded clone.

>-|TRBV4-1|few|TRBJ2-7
TGCGCCAGCAGCCAGATTAGTGTAGTGGGCTCCTACGAGCAGTACTTC
CASSQISVVGSYEQYF
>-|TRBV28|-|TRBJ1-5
TGTGCCAGCAGTCCCGACAGAAATCAGCCCCAGCATTTT
CASSPDRNQPQHF
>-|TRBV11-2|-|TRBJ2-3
TGTGCCAGCAGCTCGGGACGGGACACGGATACGCAGTATTTT
CASSSGRDTDTQYF
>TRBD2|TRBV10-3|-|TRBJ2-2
TGTGCCATCAGTGAGCCGACCGGGACTAGCGGGAGGTACACCGGGGAGCTGTTTTTT
CAISEPTGTSGRYTGELFF
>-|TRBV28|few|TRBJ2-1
TGTGCCAGCAGTTTTGCGGGAAAATACAATGAGCAGTTCTTC
CASSFAGKYNEQFF
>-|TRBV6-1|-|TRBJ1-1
TGTGCCAGCAGACAGGGCCCGGGCACTGAAGCTTTCTTT
CASRQGPGTEAFF
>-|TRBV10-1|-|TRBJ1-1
TGCGCCGGCGCGGGGGTGGAAGCTTTCTTT
CAGAGVEAFF
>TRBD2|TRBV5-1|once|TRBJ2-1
TGCGCCAGCAGCTTGGGGCAGCGGGAGGGCCTCAGGGAGCAGTTCTTC
CASSLGQREGLREQFF
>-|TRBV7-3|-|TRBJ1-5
TGTGCCAGCAGCACAGGTGGGAATCAGCCCCAGCATTTT
CASSTGGNQPQHF
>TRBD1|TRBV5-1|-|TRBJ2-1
TGCGCCAGCAGCTTGGGGTTAGGGACAGGGCTCAATGAGCAGTTCTTC
CASSLGLGTGLNEQFF
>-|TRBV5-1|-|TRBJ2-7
TGCGCCAGCAGTATAAAACAGAGCTCCTACGAGCAGTACTTC
CASSIKQSSYEQYF
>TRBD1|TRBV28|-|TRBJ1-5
TGTGCCAGCAGTATAGGACAGGGCGTGGATCAGCCCCAGCATTTT
CASSIGQGVDQPQHF
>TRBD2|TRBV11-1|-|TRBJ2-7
TGTGCCAGCAGCTTACGGACTAGTTCGTACGAGCAGTACTTC
CASSLRTSSYEQYF
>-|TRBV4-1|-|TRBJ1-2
TGCGCCAGCAGCCCCCGAGGGGAAGGAGATGGCTACACCTTC
CASSPRGEGDGYTF
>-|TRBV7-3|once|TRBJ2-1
TGTGCCAGCAGGACCGGACGGCCGTTCTTC
CASRTGRPFF
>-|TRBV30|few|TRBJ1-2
TGTGCCTGGTCCCGAGCCGAGGGTAACTATGGCTACACCTTC
CAWSRAEGNYGYTF
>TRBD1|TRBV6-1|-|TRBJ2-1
TGTGCCAGCAGTACCGACAGGGGCCGAGCCAATGAGCAGTTCTTC
CASSTDRGRANEQFF
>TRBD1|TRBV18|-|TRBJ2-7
TGTGCCAGCTCACCAGGGACAGGGGGTATCTACGAGCAGTACTTC
CASSPGTGGIYEQYF
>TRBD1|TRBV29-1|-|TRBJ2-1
TGCAGCGTTCCGGGACAGGGTCAAGGGAGCTCCTACAATGAGCAGTTCTTC
CSVPGQGQGSSYNEQFF
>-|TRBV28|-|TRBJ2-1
TGTGCCAGCAGTTCGCCCGGGACCGCCGGCAATGAGCAGTTCTTC
CASSSPGTAGNEQFF
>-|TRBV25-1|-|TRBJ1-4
TGTGCCAGCAGTAACAGGGATTCTAATGAAAAACTGTTTTTT
CASSNRDSNEKLFF
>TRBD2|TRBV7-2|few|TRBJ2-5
TGTGCCAGCAGCTTAAGCGGGAGGACAGGAGAGACCCAGTACTTC
CASSLSGRTGETQYF
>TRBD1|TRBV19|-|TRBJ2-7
TGTGCCAGACCACGGGACAGGGCAGTGGACGAGCAGTACTTC
CARPRDRAVDEQYF
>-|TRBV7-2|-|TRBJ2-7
TGTGCCAGCAGCCCGATCAACGAGCAGTACTTC
CASSPINEQYF
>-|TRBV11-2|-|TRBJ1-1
TGTGCCAGCAGCCTCGGACAGAACATGAACACTGAAGCTTTCTTT
CASSLGQNMNTEAFF
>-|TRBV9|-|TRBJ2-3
TGTGCCAGCAGCGTAGGCTCAGGGTCTACTACAGATACGCAGTATTTT
CASSVGSGSTTDTQYF
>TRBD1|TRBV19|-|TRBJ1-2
TGTGCCAGTAGTCCGATGACAGGGAACTATGGCTACACCTTC
CASSPMTGNYGYTF
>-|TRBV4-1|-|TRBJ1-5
TGCGCCAGCAGCCAAGATCCTGGGGCGGGTCAGCCCCAGCATTTT
CASSQDPGAGQPQHF
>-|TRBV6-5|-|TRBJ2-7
TGTGCCAGCAGTCCCCGGGACGGAAACTACGAGCAGTACTTC
CASSPRDGNYEQYF
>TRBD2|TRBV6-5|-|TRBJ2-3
TGTGCCAGCAGTTACGAACTAGCGGGAGCAGATACGCAGTATTTT
CASSYELAGADTQYF
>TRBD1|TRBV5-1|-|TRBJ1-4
TGCGCCAGCAGCTTGGCCGTCCCGGGACAGGAAAAACTGTTTTTT
CASSLAVPGQEKLFF
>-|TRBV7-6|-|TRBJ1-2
TGTGCCAGCAGCCCCGACGGAACCTATGGCTACACCTTC
CASSPDGTYGYTF
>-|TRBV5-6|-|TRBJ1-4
TGTGCCAGCAGCCGAGGACAGACCAATAATGAAAAACTGTTTTTT
CASSRGQTNNEKLFF
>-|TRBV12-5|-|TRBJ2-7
TGTGCTAGTGCCACCACAGGGAGCGAGCAGTACTTC
CASATTGSEQYF
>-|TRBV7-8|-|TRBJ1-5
TGTGCCAGCAGCCCTAGAGGGACACTGGGGCCCCAGCATTTT
CASSPRGTLGPQHF
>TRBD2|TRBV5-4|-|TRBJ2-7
TGTGCCAGCAGCTTGGATCTAGCGGGTGACTACGAGCAGTACTTC
CASSLDLAGDYEQYF
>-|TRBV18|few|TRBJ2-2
TGTGCCAGCTCACGATCACCGGGACAAATAATAGCCGGGGAGCTGTTTTTT
CASSRSPGQIIAGELFF